These T cell receptor beta chains were read from a single sample in a study of beta chain features in type 1 diabetes. Some clones are missing from TCRdb's copy, which holds only in-frame ones; the method was immunoSEQ multiplex PCR. Among about 620,000 clones listed, 15% to 17% were seen once. Material for sequencing was naive CD4+ T cells from blood. The source is a man aged 18 to 30 in good health. Both conserved end residues are part of each CDR3. The D gene is left open where the match is weak. The size entry is marked missing in some rows and otherwise reads once, few, many or a size class.

CASSLERLAGISYEQYF,TGTGCCAGCAGCTTAGAGAGGCTAGCGGGCATATCCTACGAGCAGTACTTC,TRBD2,TRBV7-9,TRBJ2-7,NA
CASSSSDRIYGYTF,TGTGCCAGTAGTAGCTCGGACAGGATTTATGGCTACACCTTC,TRBD1,TRBV19,TRBJ1-2,NA
CAISESTGRGFTEAFF,TGTGCCATCAGTGAGTCAACAGGCAGGGGGTTTACTGAAGCTTTCTTT,TRBD1,TRBV10-3,TRBJ1-1,NA
CAISGRTITGELFF,TGTGCCATCAGTGGGCGGACAATCACCGGGGAGCTGTTTTTT,NA,TRBV10-3,TRBJ2-2,NA
CASSPPRVNTEAFF,TGTGCCAGCAGTCCGCCTAGGGTAAACACTGAAGCTTTCTTT,NA,TRBV28,TRBJ1-1,few
CASSLRATTNEKLFF,TGTGCCAGCAGTTTACGGGCTACGACTAATGAAAAACTGTTTTTT,NA,TRBV27,TRBJ1-4,few
CASSQAGLAGGVETQYF,TGCGCCAGCAGCCAAGCGGGACTAGCGGGAGGGGTGGAGACCCAGTACTTC,TRBD2,TRBV4-1,TRBJ2-5,NA
CASSVLKNTGELFF,TGTGCCAGCAGCGTATTGAAGAACACCGGGGAGCTGTTTTTT,NA,TRBV9,TRBJ2-2,NA
CASSRKTGGQETQYF,TGTGCCAGCAGCCGAAAAACAGGGGGCCAAGAGACCCAGTACTTC,TRBD1,TRBV9,TRBJ2-5,few
CASSSLGNEQFF,TGCGCCAGCAGCTCACTAGGTAATGAGCAGTTCTTC,NA,TRBV5-1,TRBJ2-1,few
CASSPLQGASYEQYF,TGTGCCAGCTCACCACTTCAGGGGGCCTCCTACGAGCAGTACTTC,TRBD1,TRBV18,TRBJ2-7,NA
CASRRLGTSTDTQYF,TGTGCCAGCCGCCGGTTGGGAACTAGCACAGATACGCAGTATTTT,NA,TRBV6-4,TRBJ2-3,NA
CATSRDRDVRYNEQFF,TGTGCCACCAGCAGAGATAGGGACGTCCGATACAATGAGCAGTTCTTC,NA,TRBV15,TRBJ2-1,NA
CASSLGTNYGYTF,TGTGCCAGCAGCTTAGGCACTAACTATGGCTACACCTTC,NA,TRBV5-4,TRBJ1-2,few
CASSLLGGYTF,TGTGCCAGCAGCTTACTGGGTGGCTACACCTTC,NA,TRBV7-9,TRBJ1-2,few
CASSRSPSDEKLFF,TGTGCCAGCAGTCGGTCACCCTCGGATGAAAAACTGTTTTTT,NA,TRBV2,TRBJ1-4,once
CASNPGAAQETQYF,TGTGCCAGCAACCCCGGAGCCGCCCAAGAGACCCAGTACTTC,NA,TRBV5-6,TRBJ2-5,NA
CASSLLETQYF,TGTGCCAGCAGCTTGTTGGAGACCCAGTACTTC,NA,TRBV7-2,TRBJ2-5,few
CASSSFRDRSQETQYF,TGTGCCAGCAGCTCCTTTCGGGACAGGAGTCAAGAGACCCAGTACTTC,TRBD1,TRBV14,TRBJ2-5,few
CASSKVKNYEQYF,TGTGCCAGCAGTAAGGTGAAAAACTACGAGCAGTACTTC,NA,TRBV28,TRBJ2-7,NA
CASSLTGPGHQPQHF,TGTGCCAGCAGCCTAACAGGGCCGGGGCATCAGCCCCAGCATTTT,NA,TRBV28,TRBJ1-5,NA
CATSNGGATNEKLFF,TGTGCCACCAGCAATGGGGGGGCAACTAATGAAAAACTGTTTTTT,NA,TRBV15,TRBJ1-4,few
CASSLPGGEGEKLFF,TGTGCCAGCAGCCTCCCGGGGGGCGAGGGTGAAAAACTGTTTTTT,NA,TRBV7-9,TRBJ1-4,few
CASSSAGAGQETQYF,TGTGCCAGCAGTTCAGCGGGGGCTGGCCAAGAGACCCAGTACTTC,TRBD2,TRBV6-5,TRBJ2-5,NA
CATSRDRQANYGYTF,TGTGCCACCAGCAGAGATCGGCAGGCGAACTATGGCTACACCTTC,NA,TRBV15,TRBJ1-2,NA
CASSVTVLGAEQYF,TGTGCCAGCAGTGTGACAGTGTTAGGGGCTGAGCAGTACTTC,NA,TRBV2,TRBJ2-7,NA
CASSLDRGNQPQHF,TGTGCCAGCAGCTTAGATAGGGGCAATCAGCCCCAGCATTTT,NA,TRBV7-9,TRBJ1-5,NA
CAWGKGQVQETQYF,TGTGCCTGGGGTAAGGGACAGGTACAAGAGACCCAGTACTTC,TRBD1,TRBV30,TRBJ2-5,NA
CASSVGQYTDTQYF,TGTGCCAGCAGCGTAGGGCAGTACACAGATACGCAGTATTTT,NA,TRBV9,TRBJ2-3,NA
CASSPVGTTEQFF,TGTGCCAGCAGCCCCGTGGGGACAACTGAGCAGTTCTTC,NA,TRBV6-1,TRBJ2-1,few
CAISSPGTGEETQYF,TGTGCCATCAGTTCCCCAGGGACAGGGGAAGAGACCCAGTACTTC,TRBD1,TRBV10-3,TRBJ2-5,few
CASRKGLRSTGELFF,TGTGCCAGTAGGAAGGGACTTCGGAGTACCGGGGAGCTGTTTTTT,NA,TRBV19,TRBJ2-2,once
CASSKNGTGEGTEAFF,TGTGCCAGCAGCAAAAATGGGACAGGGGAGGGCACTGAAGCTTTCTTT,NA,TRBV21-1,TRBJ1-1,NA
CASSSSAGGFFNTGELFF,TGTGCCAGTAGTAGCTCAGCGGGAGGTTTCTTTAACACCGGGGAGCTGTTTTTT,TRBD2,TRBV19,TRBJ2-2,few
CASSLQWGGQPQHF,TGTGCCAGCAGTTTACAATGGGGCGGGCAGCCCCAGCATTTT,NA,TRBV27,TRBJ1-5,few
CAPRSGAADTQYF,TGTGCCCCCAGGTCAGGGGCAGCAGATACGCAGTATTTT,NA,TRBV27,TRBJ2-3,few
CASSYGSGGDTQYF,TGTGCCAGCAGTTATGGTTCCGGGGGAGATACGCAGTATTTT,NA,TRBV28,TRBJ2-3,few
CASSLGTLGEKLFF,TGCGCCAGCAGCTTGGGCACCCTCGGTGAAAAACTGTTTTTT,NA,TRBV5-1,TRBJ1-4,NA
CASSYTDRVRGYTF,TGTGCCAGCAGTTACACTGACAGGGTGCGTGGCTACACCTTC,TRBD1,TRBV6-6,TRBJ1-2,few
CASSTTMRSYNEQFF,TGTGCCAGTAGTACAACCATGAGGTCCTACAATGAGCAGTTCTTC,NA,TRBV19,TRBJ2-1,NA
CASSRQGANSNQPQHF,TGTGCCAGCTCACGACAGGGGGCGAATAGCAATCAGCCCCAGCATTTT,TRBD1,TRBV18,TRBJ1-5,NA
CASSLASFRNYGYTF,TGTGCCAGCAGCTTAGCGTCTTTCAGGAACTATGGCTACACCTTC,NA,TRBV7-9,TRBJ1-2,NA
CASGLSSWLFF,TGTGCCAGCGGCCTTTCCTCCTGGCTGTTTTTT,NA,TRBV7-2,TRBJ1-4,NA
CAWSGGASPATGELFF,TGTGCCTGGAGTGGGGGGGCCTCTCCGGCCACCGGGGAGCTGTTTTTT,NA,TRBV30,TRBJ2-2,NA
CASSPGGEGFEKLFF,TGTGCCAGCAGCCCCGGGGGGGAAGGTTTTGAAAAACTGTTTTTT,NA,TRBV5-4,TRBJ1-4,few
CATIAGEEETQYF,TGTGCCACCATAGCGGGGGAAGAAGAGACCCAGTACTTC,TRBD2,TRBV6-5,TRBJ2-5,NA
CSAFPGTEAFF,TGCAGTGCCTTCCCGGGCACTGAAGCTTTCTTT,NA,TRBV20-1,TRBJ1-1,NA
CASLQGPNTEAFF,TGTGCCAGCTTACAGGGTCCGAACACTGAAGCTTTCTTT,NA,TRBV18,TRBJ1-1,NA
CASPRGHSYEQYF,TGTGCCAGCCCAAGGGGGCACTCCTACGAGCAGTACTTC,TRBD1,TRBV25-1,TRBJ2-7,NA
CASSVASGRTDTQYF,TGTGCCAGCAGTGTGGCTAGCGGTCGCACAGATACGCAGTATTTT,TRBD2,TRBV9,TRBJ2-3,NA
CASSLARRGFNYGYTF,TGTGCCAGCAGCTTAGCGCGGAGAGGCTTTAACTATGGCTACACCTTC,NA,TRBV7-9,TRBJ1-2,NA
CRKTGLGPGEKLFF,TGCAGAAAGACAGGCCTGGGGCCTGGGGAAAAACTGTTTTTT,NA,TRBV29-1,TRBJ1-4,NA
CATSRDIGTISSYNEQFF,TGTGCCACCAGCAGAGATATAGGGACAATTTCTTCCTACAATGAGCAGTTCTTC,NA,TRBV15,TRBJ2-1,NA
CSSLPSETQYF,TGCAGCTCGCTCCCTAGCGAGACCCAGTACTTC,NA,TRBV20-1,TRBJ2-5,few
CSVARGLDEQYF,TGCAGCGTCGCCAGGGGGCTGGACGAGCAGTACTTC,TRBD1,TRBV29-1,TRBJ2-7,few
CASRPPRGRSYEQYF,TGTGCCAGCAGGCCACCCAGGGGGCGATCCTACGAGCAGTACTTC,TRBD1,TRBV2,TRBJ2-7,few
CASPGPTNEKLFF,TGTGCCTCTCCGGGACCGACTAATGAAAAACTGTTTTTT,NA,TRBV7-9,TRBJ1-4,NA